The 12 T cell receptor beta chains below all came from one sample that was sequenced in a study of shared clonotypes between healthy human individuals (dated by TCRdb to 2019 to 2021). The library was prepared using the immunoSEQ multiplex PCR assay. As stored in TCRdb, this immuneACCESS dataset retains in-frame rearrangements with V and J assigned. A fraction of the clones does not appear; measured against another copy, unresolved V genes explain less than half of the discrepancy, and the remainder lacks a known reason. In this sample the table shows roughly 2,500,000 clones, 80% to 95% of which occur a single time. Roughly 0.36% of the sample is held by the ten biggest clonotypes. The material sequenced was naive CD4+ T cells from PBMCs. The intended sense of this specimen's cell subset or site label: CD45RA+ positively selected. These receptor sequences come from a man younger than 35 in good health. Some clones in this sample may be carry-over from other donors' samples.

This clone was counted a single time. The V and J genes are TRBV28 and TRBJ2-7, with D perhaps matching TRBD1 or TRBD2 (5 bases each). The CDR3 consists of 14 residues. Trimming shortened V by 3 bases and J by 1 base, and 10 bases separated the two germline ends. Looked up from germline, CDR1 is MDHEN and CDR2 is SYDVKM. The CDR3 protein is CASSLLGESYEQYF. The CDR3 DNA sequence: TGTGCCAGCAGTTTGTTGGGGGAATCCTACGAGCAGTACTTC.

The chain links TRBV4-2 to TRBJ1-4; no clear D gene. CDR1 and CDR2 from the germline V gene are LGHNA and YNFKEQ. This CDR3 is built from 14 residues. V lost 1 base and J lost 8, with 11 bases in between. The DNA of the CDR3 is TGTGCCAGCAGCCAAGGGACTTCCGGCGAAAAACTGTTTTTT. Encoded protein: CASSQGTSGEKLFF.

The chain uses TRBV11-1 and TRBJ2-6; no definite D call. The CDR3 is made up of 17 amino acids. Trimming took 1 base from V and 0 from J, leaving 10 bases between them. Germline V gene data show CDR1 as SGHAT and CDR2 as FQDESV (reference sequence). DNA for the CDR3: TGTGCCAGCAGCTTAGGTAGTAGGGTCTCTGGGGCCAACGTCCTGACTTTC. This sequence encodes CASSLGSRVSGANVLTF.

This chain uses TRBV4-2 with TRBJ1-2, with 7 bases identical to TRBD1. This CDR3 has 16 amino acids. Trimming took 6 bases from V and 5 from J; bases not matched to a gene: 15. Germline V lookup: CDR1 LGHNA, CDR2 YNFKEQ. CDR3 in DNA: TGTGCCAGCAGGGGCGACAGGGTAGTGGATTGGTATGGCTACACCTTC. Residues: CASRGDRVVDWYGYTF.

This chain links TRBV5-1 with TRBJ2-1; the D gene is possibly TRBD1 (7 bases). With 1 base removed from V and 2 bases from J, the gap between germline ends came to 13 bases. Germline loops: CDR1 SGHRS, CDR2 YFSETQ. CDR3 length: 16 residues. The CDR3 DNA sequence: TGCGCCAGCAGCTTGCACCAGGGGGGAACCTACAATGAGCAGTTCTTC. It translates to CASSLHQGGTYNEQFF.

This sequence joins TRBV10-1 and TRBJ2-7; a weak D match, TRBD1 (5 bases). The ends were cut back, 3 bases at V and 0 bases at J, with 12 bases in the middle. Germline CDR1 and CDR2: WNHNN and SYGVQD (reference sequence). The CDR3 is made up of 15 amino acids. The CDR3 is CASSDHRIPSYEQYF. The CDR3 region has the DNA TGCGCCAGCAGTGACCACAGGATCCCCTCCTACGAGCAGTACTTC.

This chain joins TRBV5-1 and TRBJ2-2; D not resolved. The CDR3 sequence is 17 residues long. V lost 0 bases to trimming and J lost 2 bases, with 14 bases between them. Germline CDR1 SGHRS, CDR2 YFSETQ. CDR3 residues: CASSLGNNYPNTGELFF. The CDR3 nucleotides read TGCGCCAGCAGCTTGGGAAACAACTACCCCAACACCGGGGAGCTGTTTTTT.

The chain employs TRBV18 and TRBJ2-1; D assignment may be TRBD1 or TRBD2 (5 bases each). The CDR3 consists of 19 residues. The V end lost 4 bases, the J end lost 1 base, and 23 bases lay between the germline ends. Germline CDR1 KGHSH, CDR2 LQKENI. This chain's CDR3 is CASSRGRAAVGESYNEQFF. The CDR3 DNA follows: TGTGCCAGCTCACGGGGCCGAGCGGCCGTTGGGGAGTCCTACAATGAGCAGTTCTTC. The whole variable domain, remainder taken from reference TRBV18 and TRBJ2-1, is NAGVMQNPRHLVRRRGQEARLRCSPMKGHSHVYWYRQLPEEGLKFMVYLQKENIIDESGMPKERFSAEFPKEGPSILRIQQVVRGDSAAYFCASSRGRAAVGESYNEQFFGPGTRLTVL.

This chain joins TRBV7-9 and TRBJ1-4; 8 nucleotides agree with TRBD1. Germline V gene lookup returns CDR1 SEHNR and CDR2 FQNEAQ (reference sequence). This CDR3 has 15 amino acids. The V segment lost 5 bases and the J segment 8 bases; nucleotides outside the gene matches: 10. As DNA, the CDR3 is TGTGCCAGCAGCCAGGGGGACAGGTTCGGCGAAAAACTGTTTTTT. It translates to CASSQGDRFGEKLFF. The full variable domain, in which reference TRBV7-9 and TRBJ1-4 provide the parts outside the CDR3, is DTGVSQNPRHKITKRGQNVTFRCDPISEHNRLYWYRQTLGQGPEFLTYFQNEAQLEKSRLLSDRFSAERPKGSFSTLEIQRTEQGDSAMYLCASSQGDRFGEKLFFGSGTQLSVL.

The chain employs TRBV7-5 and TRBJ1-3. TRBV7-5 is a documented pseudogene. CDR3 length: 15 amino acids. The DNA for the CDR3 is TGTGTCAGAAGCTTAGTTTCAGCTCCCGGAAACACCATATATTTT. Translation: CVRSLVSAPGNTIYF.

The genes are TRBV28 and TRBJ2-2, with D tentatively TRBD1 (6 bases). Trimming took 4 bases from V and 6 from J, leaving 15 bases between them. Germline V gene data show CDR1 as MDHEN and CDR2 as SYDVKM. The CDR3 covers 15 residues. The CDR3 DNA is TGTGCCAGCAGTTCCCCGGGACAACCCCCCGGGGAGCTGTTTTTT. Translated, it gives CASSSPGQPPGELFF.

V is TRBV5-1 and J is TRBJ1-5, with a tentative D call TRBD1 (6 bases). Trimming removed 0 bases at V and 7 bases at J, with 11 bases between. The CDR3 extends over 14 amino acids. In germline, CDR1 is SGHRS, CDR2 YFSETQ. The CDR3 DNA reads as TGCGCCAGCAGCTTGGGGGGGGCTAGACAGCCCCAGCATTTT. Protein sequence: CASSLGGARQPQHF.